The next 19 T cell receptor beta chains were all read from a single sample in a study of radiation and T cells in renal cell carcinoma (TCRdb year 2020). The sample's time point label, decoded: tumor resected at nephrectomy. Taken with the paper, the label for treatment or condition translates to: treatment-naive control, cytoreductive nephrectomy. The library was generated by the immunoSEQ multiplex PCR assay. What TCRdb holds here is the immuneACCESS table cut down to in-frame rearrangements. Part of the clones is not present; checked against another copy, under half of the missing clones reflect an unresolved V gene, and the others are unexplained. The sample table shows under 30,000 clones, and 45% to 65% are seen once. Roughly a fifth of the sample comes from the top ten. The sequenced sample was tumor tissue, obtained from a patient whose treatment was nephrectomy without radiotherapy. The receptor source for this set is a human donor with renal cell carcinoma.

The V call is TRBV7-9, the J call TRBJ2-5, with 8 bases fitting TRBD1. With 2 bases clipped from V and 4 bases from J, the junction kept 9 bases outside the gene matches. CDR3 size: 16 residues. Germline-derived CDR1 and CDR2 are SEHNR and FQNEAQ (reference sequence). This chain's CDR3 is CASSLRRTGNVETQYF. CDR3 in DNA: TGTGCCAGCAGCTTACGTAGGACAGGGAATGTAGAGACCCAGTACTTC.

The chain is built from TRBV6-6 and TRBJ1-1; 7 bases map to TRBD1. Germline CDR1 MNHNY, CDR2 SVGAGI (reference sequence). The CDR3 contains 14 residues. V trimming: 5 bases; J trimming: 1 base; junction bases outside the gene matches: 4. In DNA, the CDR3 is TGTGCCAGCAGTCTCCGGGACAGGAACACTGAAGCTTTCTTT. It encodes CASSLRDRNTEAFF.

V and J are TRBV6-4 and TRBJ1-2, with 7 bases fitting TRBD1. V was pared by 4 bases and J by 2 bases, with 1 base of the junction left unmatched. There are 13 residues in the CDR3. Germline values: CDR1 MRHNA, CDR2 SNTAGT. CDR3 sequence (DNA): TGTGCCAGCAGTGGGGACAGAAACTATGGCTACACCTTC. Translating gives CASSGDRNYGYTF.

V gene TRBV5-6 combines with J gene TRBJ2-1, with D perhaps TRBD2 (6 bases). The V end was cut by 5 bases, the J end by 12 bases, with 6 bases between. There are 9 residues in the CDR3. Germline CDR1 is SGHDT and CDR2 is YYEEEE. The CDR3 sequence: CASREGQFF. The CDR3 nucleotides read TGTGCCAGCAGGGAGGGGCAGTTCTTC. The whole variable domain, filled in from reference TRBV5-6 and TRBJ2-1, reads DAGVTQSPTHLIKTRGQQVTLRCSPKSGHDTVSWYQQALGQGPQFIFQYYEEEERQRGNFPDRFSGHQFPNYSSELNVNALLLGDSALYLCASREGQFFGPGTRLTVL.

This clone ranks as medium-sized. J is TRBJ1-4 and V is TRBV5-1; D possibly corresponds to TRBD1 (5 bases). V was shortened by 4 bases and J by 6 bases, with 16 bases between the two germline ends. The CDR3 has 15 residues. Germline loops: CDR1 SGHRS, CDR2 YFSETQ. In DNA, the CDR3 is TGCGCCAGCAGCACGACGGGACGGAATGATGAAAAACTGTTTTTT. The encoded protein is CASSTTGRNDEKLFF.

The CDR3 protein is CASSENLLQGAKTQYF. The DNA for the CDR3 is TGTGCCAGCAGTGAAAACCTCTTACAGGGGGCCAAGACCCAGTACTTC. The V call is TRBV6-1, the J call TRBJ2-5; TRBD1 aligns across 9 bases. The CDR3 consists of 16 residues. V gave up 2 bases and J gave up 6 bases; unmatched junction bases: 10. From germline, CDR1 is MNHNS and CDR2 SASEGT.

The rearrangement joins TRBV18 to TRBJ1-2; D is unresolved. The CDR3 contains 14 residues. The V gene's germline CDR1 is KGHSH and CDR2 LQKENI. Trimming cost V 1 base and J 0 bases, with 6 bases left between them. This CDR3 is CASSPLAANYGYTF. CDR3 DNA: TGTGCCAGCTCACCACTTGCAGCTAACTATGGCTACACCTTC.

The chain combines TRBV5-6 with TRBJ2-1, with D hard to call. CDR3 length: 14 amino acids. From germline, CDR1 is SGHDT and CDR2 YYEEEE. The V and J ends lost 4 bases and 1 base respectively, with 9 bases between them. The CDR3 here is CASSLSPSYNEQFF. CDR3 coding DNA: TGTGCCAGCAGCCTTTCTCCTTCCTACAATGAGCAGTTCTTC.

V usage is TRBV14 and J usage is TRBJ1-1, with unresolved D. CDR1 is SGHDN and CDR2 is FVKESK in the germline V gene. This CDR3 is built from 13 residues. Trimming cost V 1 base and J 8 bases, with 11 bases left between them. The DNA of the CDR3 is TGTGCCAGCAGCCAAGCTCGCAGGTCCGAAGCTTTCTTT. As protein: CASSQARRSEAFF.

The chain couples TRBV5-5 to TRBJ2-1; possibly TRBD1 for D (6 bases). From germline, CDR1 is SGHKS and CDR2 YYEKEE (reference sequence). This CDR3 region has 16 residues. V was cut by 2 bases and J by 0 bases, with 12 bases left in between. The chain's CDR3 is CASSLAGGLSYNEQFF. CDR3 nucleotide sequence: TGTGCCAGCAGCTTAGCTGGGGGCCTCTCCTACAATGAGCAGTTCTTC.

The sample holds a few counts of this clone. The V gene is TRBV30, the J gene TRBJ1-2, with D possibly TRBD1 on 5 matching bases. Trimming removed 3 bases at V and 3 bases at J, with 14 bases between. In germline, CDR1 is GTSNPN, CDR2 SVGIG (reference sequence). The CDR3 extends over 14 amino acids. CDR3 protein: CAWSTGTPHYGYTF. The CDR3 coding sequence is TGTGCCTGGAGCACCGGGACGCCTCACTATGGCTACACCTTC. The whole variable domain, filled in from reference TRBV30 and TRBJ1-2, reads SQTIHQWPATLVQPVGSPLSLECTVEGTSNPNLYWYRQAAGRGLQLLFYSVGIGQISSEVPQNLSASRPQDRQFILSSKKLLLSDSGFYLCAWSTGTPHYGYTFGSGTRLTVV.

This clone was detected only a few times. The chain carries TRBV7-2 and TRBJ1-3, with 7 bases fitting TRBD1. The V and J ends lost 2 bases and 0 bases, in that order; junction bases with no gene match: 4. The CDR3 length is 16 residues. CDR1 is SGHTA, CDR2 FQGNSA, per germline. CDR3 residues: CASSLRDRSSGNTIYF. DNA of the CDR3: TGTGCCAGCAGCTTAAGGGACAGAAGCTCTGGAAACACCATATATTTT.

This clone has only a few counts. CDR3 sequence: CASSAQRNTEAFF. The CDR3 DNA sequence: TGTGCCAGCAGCGCCCAGAGGAACACTGAAGCTTTCTTT. This chain uses TRBV5-4 with TRBJ1-1; D is unclear. The CDR3 extends over 13 amino acids. Germline V gene sequence: CDR1 SGHNT, CDR2 YYREEE (reference sequence). The V end was cut by 4 bases, the J end by 1 base, with 8 bases between.

The chain couples TRBV7-9 to TRBJ1-5; D may be TRBD1 (5 bases). The ends were cut back, 1 base at V and 7 bases at J, with 11 bases in the middle. The CDR3 totals 14 residues. Germline V lookup: CDR1 SEHNR, CDR2 FQNEAQ (reference sequence). CDR3: CASSLGGFGQPQHF. As DNA, the CDR3 is TGTGCCAGCAGCTTAGGGGGGTTTGGGCAGCCCCAGCATTTT.

The rearrangement uses TRBV7-3 and TRBJ2-3, with D unclear. CDR1 is SGHTA and CDR2 is FQGTGA in the germline V gene. The CDR3 has 14 amino acids. V lost 1 base and J lost 1, with 6 bases in between. The CDR3 sequence is CASSLNPGTDTQYF. CDR3 nucleotide sequence: TGTGCCAGCAGCTTAAATCCGGGCACAGATACGCAGTATTTT.

This rearrangement joins TRBV5-1 to TRBJ1-1; 10 bases are shared with TRBD1. The J segment lost 4 bases and the V segment lost 4 bases, leaving 4 bases of the junction unmatched. The germline V gene encodes CDR1 SGHRS and CDR2 YFSETQ. This CDR3 has 14 amino acids. As DNA, the CDR3 is TGCGCCAGCAGCGGACAGGGGGGCGGCACTGAAGCTTTCTTT. Amino acids: CASSGQGGGTEAFF.

V is TRBV7-8 and J is TRBJ1-1, with D possibly being TRBD1 (5 bases). In germline, CDR1 is SGHVS, CDR2 FQNEAQ. Trimming took off 5 bases at V and 1 base at J, with 11 bases between the two ends. This CDR3 contains 14 residues. CDR3 loop: CASSLRQQNTEAFF. DNA of the CDR3: TGTGCCAGCAGCCTGAGACAGCAGAACACTGAAGCTTTCTTT.

The rearrangement uses TRBV4-1 and TRBJ2-5, with TRBD1 as a possible D gene (6 bases). The germline V and J ends were trimmed by 0 bases and 0 bases, with 14 bases remaining between them. CDR3 size: 17 residues. The V gene's germline CDR1 is MGHRA and CDR2 YSYEKL. CDR3 sequence (DNA): TGCGCCAGCAGCCAAGATAGAGGGGGACCCTACCAAGAGACCCAGTACTTC. The encoded protein is CASSQDRGGPYQETQYF.

This clone appeared a few times. The rearrangement joins TRBV14 to TRBJ1-5; D may be TRBD1 (5 bases). Germline V gene data show CDR1 as SGHDN and CDR2 as FVKESK. The length of the CDR3 is 13 residues. The V end lost 3 bases, the J end lost 3 bases, and 6 bases lay between the germline ends. DNA for the CDR3: TGTGCCAGCAGCCAGGGACTCAATCAGCCCCAGCATTTT. This encodes CASSQGLNQPQHF. The variable domain in full, completed from reference TRBV14 and TRBJ1-5, reads EAGVTQFPSHSVIEKGQTVTLRCDPISGHDNLYWYRRVMGKEIKFLLHFVKESKQDESGMPNNRFLAERTGGTYSTLKVQPAELEDSGVYFCASSQGLNQPQHFGDGTRLSIL.